This TCR beta chain was identified in a study of OX40 agonist ivuxolimab in advanced cancers. Study-level background: Ivuxolimab was a fully human IgG2 agonistic monoclonal antibody targeting the costimulatory receptor OX40 (CD134). Intravenous ivuxolimab was administered to patients every 2 weeks at six dose levels: 0.01, 0.1, 0.3, 1.5, 3 and 10 mg/kg. The purpose of peripheral TCRbeta sequencing was to test whether ivuxolimab changed TCR sequence diversity and led to clonal T-cell expansion. Of the roughly 52 dose-escalation patients, hepatocellular carcinoma was present in roughly 19, melanoma in approximately 15, renal cell carcinoma in 9 and head and neck cancer in 9. The paper reports the monotherapy dose-escalation portion (N of about 50 patients) of the phase I ivuxolimab trial. Patients were allowed to have had prior anti-PD-1, anti-PD-L1 or anti-CTLA-4 therapy, and 40% to 45% of the dose-escalation patients had been treated with checkpoint inhibitors. In the dose-escalation cohort, 75% to 90% of patients were male, and the mean age was roughly 60 years with a range of roughly 23 to 79. Partial responses occurred in three dose-escalation patients: two with cutaneous melanoma and one with hepatocellular carcinoma.

Patients with autoimmune disease history or receiving systemic immunosuppression were excluded from the trial. Peripheral blood for TCR sequencing was collected from all dose cohorts at baseline, on cycle 4 day 1, and on cycle 7 day 1. The samples were taken from a phase I, first-in-human, multicenter, open-label dose-escalation trial of ivuxolimab. The trial enrolled adults with locally advanced or metastatic head and neck squamous cell, hepatocellular, melanoma or renal cell carcinoma. Before TCR sequencing, CD4+ T cells and CD8+ T cells were sorted from peripheral blood as separate populations. Study-wide conclusions, independent of this receptor: Low levels of normalized T-cell clonal expansion were also seen in some patients who did not respond. In the 0.1-3.0 mg/kg groups, partial responders were among the patients with the lowest normalized peripheral clonal expansion, particularly in CD8+ T cells. The antigen specificity of the peripheral T cells that underwent clonal expansion was not determined. At doses of 0.1 to 3.0 mg/kg, clonal expansion of both CD4+ and CD8+ blood T cells was observed from baseline to week 6. After ivuxolimab, expanded clones were on average more numerous among CD8+ T cells than among CD4+ T cells.

Comment on this clone: Its binding antigen is unknown. The junction departs from germline at one end; a sequencing error may be responsible.

CDR1 SQVTM and CDR2 ANQGSEA are derived from the germline V gene. The CDR3 numbers 14 residues from cysteine through phenylalanine. Left in the record is the CDR3 DNA by itself, 42 bases read in frame from the first base. Genomic DNA was isolated from the sorted cells so that the TCRbeta CDR3 region could be sequenced. The immunoSEQ Assay was used to sequence the TCRbeta CDR3 regions. The table comes from immuneACCESS by way of TCRdb, which keeps in-frame sequences with V and J called. Part of the clones is missing from these tables; in studies checked, under half for an unresolved V gene and the rest for unknown reasons. The sample records about 22,000 clones, roughly 80% of which are singletons. About a quarter of the sample rests with the top ten.

The sequence joins TRBV29-1 to TRBJ2-3; TRBD2 aligns with 7 central bases. The sequence derives from an adult with an advanced solid tumor such as melanoma, head and neck, liver or kidney cancer. Specimen: CD4+ or CD8+ T cells sorted from blood, collected in a trial of the OX40 agonist ivuxolimab. The DNA is as follows: TGCACCGTTGAGGCGGGGGTCGGCACACATACGCAGTCTTTT. Its coded protein is CTVEAGVGTHTQSF.